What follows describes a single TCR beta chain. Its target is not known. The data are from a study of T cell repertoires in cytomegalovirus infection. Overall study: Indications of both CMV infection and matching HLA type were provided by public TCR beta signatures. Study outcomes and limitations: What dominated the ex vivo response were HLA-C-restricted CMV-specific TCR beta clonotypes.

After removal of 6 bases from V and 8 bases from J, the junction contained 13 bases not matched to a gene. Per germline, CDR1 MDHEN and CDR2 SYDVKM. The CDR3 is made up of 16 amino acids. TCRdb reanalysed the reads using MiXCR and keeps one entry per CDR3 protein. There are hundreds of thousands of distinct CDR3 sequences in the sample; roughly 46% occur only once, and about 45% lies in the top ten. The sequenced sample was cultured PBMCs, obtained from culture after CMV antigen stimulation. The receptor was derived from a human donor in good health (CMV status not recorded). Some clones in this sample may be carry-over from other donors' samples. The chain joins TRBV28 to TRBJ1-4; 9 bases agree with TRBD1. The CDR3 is CASSSFRDRDKEKLFF. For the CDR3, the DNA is TGTGCCAGCAGCTCCTTCCGGGACAGGGACAAGGAAAAACTGTTTTTT.